This TCR beta chain was identified during a study of blood T cell repertoires in COVID-19. Study context: Both acute and convalescent COVID-19 samples were obtained from the United States, Italy and Spain. PBMCs, B-cell-depleted T cells, or T cells were the source of the cDNA or gDNA that made up the material.

Methods used by the authors: How many nucleated cells were present was estimated from reference gene primer amplification. The protocol was immunoSEQ multiplex PCR, while the TCRdb copy is restricted to in-frame clones and leaves out a portion. Clone size and V and J calls were adopted from that table, with D and trimming inferred from the DNA. Counted here are over 55,000 clones, about nine tenths occurring once; the ten biggest clones make up about 4.7%. The germline CDR1 and CDR2 sequences are SGDLS and YYNGEE. This CDR3 spans 16 amino acids. V was trimmed by 4 bases and J by 9 bases, leaving 24 bases between them.

The source is a human donor in a cohort sampled during active COVID-19. The specimen sequenced was peripheral blood. This chain uses TRBV9 with TRBJ2-3; a possible D gene is TRBD2 (7 bases). Here the CDR3 DNA reads TGTGCCAGCAGCCCAACGGCGGGCGGGGGCCCAGGGACGCAGTATTTT. Translated, it gives CASSPTAGGGPGTQYF. Complete variable domain (other parts from reference TRBV9 and TRBJ2-3): DSGVTQTPKHLITATGQRVTLRCSPRSGDLSVYWYQQSLDQGLQFLIQYYNGEERAKGNILERFSAQQFPDLHSELNLSSLELGDSALYFCASSPTAGGGPGTQYFGPGTRLTVL.